The 5 T cell receptor beta chains presented below share a single source sample, sequenced in a study of T cell repertoires in cytomegalovirus infection. TCRdb re-called the reads with MiXCR, one entry per CDR3 protein. Of roughly 760,000 distinct CDR3 sequences listed, roughly 35% are singletons. The specimen sequenced was PBMCs. These receptors were taken from a human donor in good health (CMV status not recorded). Some clones in this sample may be carry-over from other donors' samples.

The table lists this clonotype with many counts. The genes are TRBV28 and TRBJ2-1, with unresolved D. CDR1 and CDR2 (germline): MDHEN, SYDVKM. The CDR3 contains 16 residues. V dropped 7 bases and J dropped 0 bases, with 16 bases sitting between them. The CDR3 DNA sequence: TGTGCCAGCACTTACTCGACCCCTTTCTCCTACAATGAGCAGTTCTTC. Its protein product is CASTYSTPFSYNEQFF.

This chain joins TRBV27 and TRBJ1-2; maybe TRBD1 (5 bases). V lost 6 bases and J 0 bases, leaving 11 bases between the germline ends. CDR3 length equals 14 residues. Looked up from germline, CDR1 is MNHEY and CDR2 is SMNVEV (reference sequence). The CDR3 coding sequence is TGTGCCAGCAGGGGGGACGGAACTAACTATGGCTACACCTTC. Encoded protein: CASRGDGTNYGYTF.

V and J are TRBV20-1 and TRBJ2-2, with a tentative D call TRBD1 (5 bases). The length of the CDR3 is 12 residues. V lost 2 bases and J 7 bases, leaving 8 bases between the germline ends. From germline, CDR1 is DFQATT and CDR2 SNEGSKA (reference sequence). CDR3 nucleotides: TGCAGTGCTAGACAGGGCGACGGGGAGCTGTTTTTT. Protein sequence: CSARQGDGELFF.

This clonotype came up a few times. V gene TRBV20-1 combines with J gene TRBJ2-7; 9 positions agree with TRBD1. The junction had 4 bases not matched to a gene; V was cut back by 0 bases and J by 7 bases. This CDR3 has 13 amino acids. The germline CDR1 and CDR2 sequences are DFQATT and SNEGSKA (reference sequence). The CDR3 loop is CSARDHRGREQYF. CDR3 sequence (DNA): TGCAGTGCTAGAGATCACAGGGGGCGTGAGCAGTACTTC.

This rearrangement joins TRBV6-1 to TRBJ2-3, with a possible D match to TRBD2 (6 bases). Germline V gene data show CDR1 as MNHNS and CDR2 as SASEGT. V dropped 6 bases and J dropped 10 bases, with 29 bases sitting between them. The CDR3 consists of 17 residues. CDR3 amino acids: CASSHGGASETLRSQYF. Here the CDR3 DNA reads TGTGCCAGCAGCCATGGAGGGGCTAGCGAGACCCTAAGATCGCAGTATTTT.